This T cell receptor (beta chain) was recovered during a study of CD8 T cells in ankylosing spondylitis. The TCR beta libraries were generated through quantitative 5'-RACE incorporating molecular barcodes. MiXCR, applied by TCRdb to the 5' RACE reads, yields one record per CDR3 protein. Of hundreds of thousands of distinct CDR3 sequences in the sample, approximately 12% were seen once. Germline V gene sequence: CDR1 DFQATT, CDR2 SNEGSKA (reference sequence). The CDR3 contains 13 residues. V shed 4 bases and J shed 5 bases, with 12 bases lying between them. Of note for this clonotype: Its antigen is currently unknown.

Findings and limits, study-wide: Those disease-linked clones were CD8+; they were also relatively rare in peripheral blood. Matched ankylosing spondylitis synovial fluid reportedly showed significant enrichment of disease-linked clones. A number of the motif variants had already been described in reactive arthritis synovial fluid and blood. A TCR beta motif of 7 or 8 highly homologous variants appeared characteristic of ankylosing spondylitis blood.

The sample was blood, either unsorted or a sorted T cell fraction (not recorded which). This chain joins TRBV20-1 and TRBJ2-1; D possibly matches TRBD1 or TRBD2 (5 bases each). The sequence was collected from a male donor with ankylosing spondylitis. The DNA for the CDR3 is TGCAGTGCTAAACGCCAGGGAGACAATGAGCAGTTCTTC. Its protein product is CSAKRQGDNEQFF.